A single sample gave rise to the 17 T cell receptor beta chains below, sequenced in a study of neurological immune-mediated disorders. TCRdb re-derived calls from the 5' RACE reads in MiXCR, one entry per CDR3 protein. The repertoire holds over 25,000 distinct CDR3 sequences, roughly 1.6% seen once, with approximately 9.2% in the top ten. Sequencing was carried out using PBMCs. The receptors stem from a woman aged 25 to 39 with multiple sclerosis.

This clonotype was detected ten times or more. This chain joins TRBV4-3 and TRBJ2-7; tentative D call: TRBD2 (6 bases). Germline V gene data show CDR1 as LGHNA and CDR2 as YSLEER. The CDR3 loop spans 15 amino acids. V was cut by 4 bases and J by 4 bases, with 17 bases left in between. This CDR3 reads CASSRGAGEAYEQYF. CDR3 sequence (DNA): TGCGCCAGCAGCCGCGGGGCGGGTGAGGCGTACGAGCAGTACTTC.

This clonotype has a count of ten or more. This chain uses TRBV6-2 or TRBV6-3 with TRBJ2-2; D gene unclear. The CDR3 runs to 13 residues. Looked up from germline, CDR1 is MNHEY and CDR2 is SVGEGT. Trimming removed 2 bases at V and 5 bases at J, with 6 bases between. The CDR3 loop reads CASSYMTTGELFF. CDR3 DNA sequence: TGTGCCAGCAGTTACATGACGACCGGGGAGCTGTTTTTT.

This clonotype was detected ten times or more. This chain links TRBV5-6 with TRBJ2-7, with 9 nucleotides matching TRBD1. Germline V CDR1 and CDR2: SGHDT, YYEEEE. V gave up 1 base and J gave up 3 bases; unmatched junction bases: 5. The CDR3 covers 15 residues. The CDR3 is CASSLIGQGFYEQYF. As DNA, the CDR3 is TGTGCCAGCAGCTTGATTGGACAGGGGTTCTACGAGCAGTACTTC.

This clonotype was picked up many times. The chain has TRBV9 and TRBJ1-1; 10 bases match TRBD1. From germline, CDR1 is SGDLS and CDR2 YYNGEE. Losses at the gene ends were 0 bases for V and 11 bases for J; bases not matched to a gene: 16. This CDR3 spans 17 amino acids. The CDR3 here is CASSVDPGQGIIHHAFF. The CDR3 nucleotides read TGTGCCAGCAGCGTAGACCCGGGACAGGGGATCATCCACCATGCTTTCTTT. The whole variable domain, filled in from reference TRBV9 and TRBJ1-1, reads DSGVTQTPKHLITATGQRVTLRCSPRSGDLSVYWYQQSLDQGLQFLIQYYNGEERAKGNILERFSAQQFPDLHSELNLSSLELGDSALYFCASSVDPGQGIIHHAFFGQGTRLTVV.

This clonotype was recorded many times. The chain carries TRBV5-1 and TRBJ2-1; a possible D gene is TRBD2 (5 bases). CDR3 length: 14 residues. Germline V gene data show CDR1 as SGHRS and CDR2 as YFSETQ. With 4 bases removed from V and 8 bases from J, the gap between germline ends came to 16 bases. CDR3 in amino acids: CASSPGFPRDEQFF. CDR3 DNA: TGCGCCAGCAGCCCGGGATTCCCGAGGGATGAGCAGTTCTTC.

This clonotype was observed at least ten times. The chain uses TRBV7-3 and TRBJ2-7; TRBD1 agrees at 9 bases. The V segment lost 3 bases and the J segment 0 bases; nucleotides outside the gene matches: 6. The CDR3 totals 16 residues. Germline loops: CDR1 SGHTA, CDR2 FQGTGA. In DNA form, the CDR3 reads TGTGCCAGCAGCTTTGGGGGGACAGGGCCCTCCTACGAGCAGTACTTC. Amino acid sequence: CASSFGGTGPSYEQYF.

The sample holds many counts of this clonotype. This chain uses TRBV12-3 or TRBV12-4 with TRBJ1-5; D not resolved. Trimming removed 6 bases from V and 5 bases from J, with 11 bases in between. The CDR3 totals 13 residues. The CDR3 nucleotides are TGTGCCAGCAGCCGCCAGTCGGATCAGCCCCAGCATTTT. It translates to CASSRQSDQPQHF.

This clonotype was found many times. The V call is TRBV25-1, the J call TRBJ2-3; D might be TRBD2 (5 bases). Germline V gives CDR1 MGHDK, CDR2 SYGVNS. This CDR3 is 16 amino acids long. Trimming stripped 1 base from V and 2 bases from J, with 13 bases between. The CDR3: CASSESASRDTDTQYF. CDR3 nucleotides: TGTGCCAGCAGTGAATCGGCTAGCAGAGACACAGATACGCAGTATTTT.

Many counts were recorded for this clonotype. The CDR3 region has the DNA TGTGCCAGCAGTCCTTATGGGGGAAGCTCCTACGAGCAGTACTTC. Translated: CASSPYGGSSYEQYF. V gene TRBV6-4 combines with J gene TRBJ2-7; the D call may be TRBD1 or TRBD2 (5 bases each). CDR3 length: 15 residues. Germline V CDR1 and CDR2: MRHNA, SNTAGT. Trimming removed 5 bases at V and 0 bases at J, with 14 bases between.

This clonotype was detected ten times or more. The V gene is TRBV5-6, the J gene TRBJ2-3; 12 bases are shared with TRBD1. The germline V gene has CDR1 SGHDT and CDR2 YYEEEE. The junction had 6 bases not matched to a gene; V was cut back by 1 base and J by 3 bases. CDR3 size: 17 residues. CDR3 in amino acids: CASSLRGTGGRTDTQYF. In DNA, the CDR3 is TGTGCCAGCAGCTTGCGTGGGACAGGGGGCAGGACAGATACGCAGTATTTT.

This clonotype was seen many times. The chain couples TRBV12-3 or TRBV12-4 to TRBJ1-5; 9 positions agree with TRBD1. The CDR3 has 17 residues. The V gene end was trimmed by 4 bases and the J gene end by 4 bases; junction bases not matched to a gene: 11. This chain's CDR3 is CASSSPGQGFGNQPQHF. CDR3 in DNA: TGTGCCAGCAGTTCGCCGGGACAGGGTTTCGGGAATCAGCCCCAGCATTTT.

J is TRBJ2-3 and V is TRBV20-1; 8 bases are a match to TRBD2. Germline CDR1 DFQATT, CDR2 SNEGSKA (reference sequence). Trimming at V came to 5 bases and at J to 4 bases, leaving 8 bases not matched to a gene. This CDR3 is 14 amino acids long. As DNA, the CDR3 is TGCAGTGCTTCGAGCGGGAGTAGGGCAGATACGCAGTATTTT. Translation gives CSASSGSRADTQYF.

This clonotype was counted between two and nine times. This rearrangement joins TRBV25-1 to TRBJ1-2, with TRBD1 identical over 7 bases. The V gene's germline CDR1 is MGHDK and CDR2 SYGVNS. V shed 5 bases and J 3 bases; nucleotides not matched to a gene: 12. This CDR3 contains 16 residues. In nucleotides, the CDR3 is TGTGCCAGCAGTATCCAGGCCGGGACAGCCGACTATGGCTACACCTTC. It codes for CASSIQAGTADYGYTF.

This clonotype showed up many times. The rearrangement uses TRBV5-1 and TRBJ2-3, with D possibly matching TRBD2 (5 bases). The V end was cut by 2 bases, the J end by 2 bases, with 12 bases between. Germline-derived CDR1 and CDR2 are SGHRS and YFSETQ. CDR3 length equals 15 residues. The CDR3 spells CASSFFEGPTDTQYF. As DNA, the CDR3 is TGCGCCAGCAGCTTCTTCGAGGGCCCCACAGATACGCAGTATTTT.

This clonotype showed up many times. This chain joins TRBV2 and TRBJ1-1; no firm D call. The CDR3 has 13 amino acids. V was cut by 3 bases and J by 4 bases, with 9 bases left in between. Germline V CDR1 and CDR2: SNHLY, FYNNEI. CDR3: CASSDRSLTEAFF. CDR3 sequence (DNA): TGTGCCAGCAGTGATCGGTCTCTCACTGAAGCTTTCTTT.

At least ten counts were recorded for this clonotype. V is TRBV5-1 and J is TRBJ2-1; 7 positions agree with TRBD1. The germline V gene encodes CDR1 SGHRS and CDR2 YFSETQ. There are 15 residues in the CDR3. With V trimmed by 1 base and J by 9 bases, 10 bases remained unmatched. The CDR3: CASSLRGPDLSEQFF. CDR3 in DNA: TGCGCCAGCAGCTTGAGGGGGCCAGATTTAAGTGAGCAGTTCTTC. The variable domain in full, completed from reference TRBV5-1 and TRBJ2-1, reads KAGVTQTPRYLIKTRGQQVTLSCSPISGHRSVSWYQQTPGQGLQFLFEYFSETQRNKGNFPGRFSGRQFSNSRSEMNVSTLELGDSALYLCASSLRGPDLSEQFFGPGTRLTVL.

The chain links TRBV7-2 to TRBJ2-1, with D possibly TRBD2 on 6 matching bases. In germline, CDR1 is SGHTA, CDR2 FQGNSA. The CDR3 has 14 residues. V lost 5 bases and J lost 10, with 18 bases in between. CDR3: CASSPPPLRGEQFF. The CDR3 bases are TGTGCCAGCAGCCCCCCCCCCCTCCGGGGGGAGCAGTTCTTC.